This T cell receptor (beta chain) was identified during a study of CXCR3-negative and CXCR3-positive naive CD8 T cells. The authors prepared UMI-labeled TRB cDNA libraries by 5' RACE. TCRdb reprocessed the 5' RACE reads and reports one entry per CDR3 protein, with no DNA. This table lists some 130,000 distinct CDR3 sequences. Findings and limits, study-wide: After cryopreservation, expression of CXCR3 was partially reduced, and most assays were run with fresh PBMCs.

CD8+ T cell subsets were each sorted in triplicate, hundreds of thousands of cells apiece. On this clonotype: Its antigen is currently unknown.

The CDR3 contains 16 residues. The germline CDR1 and CDR2 sequences are WNHNN and SYGVQD (reference sequence). The source material was naive CXCR3- CD8+ T cells from blood. Subset given: CD45RO-CCR7+CD27+CD95- naive CD8+ T cells lacking CXCR3 (TNR3-). The sequence was collected from a human donor in good health. Some clones in this sample may be carry-over from other donors' samples. V and J are TRBV10-1 and TRBJ1-1. The CDR3 region is CASSEKREEMGTEAFF.